The source of this T cell receptor beta chain is a study of OX40 agonist ivuxolimab in advanced cancers. Turning to the overall study: Ivuxolimab was an agonistic, fully human IgG2 monoclonal antibody directed against OX40 (CD134), a costimulatory receptor. Intravenous ivuxolimab was administered to patients every 2 weeks at six dose levels: 0.01, 0.1, 0.3, 1.5, 3 and 10 mg/kg. Among the roughly 54 dose-escalation patients, about 20 had hepatocellular carcinoma, approximately 15 melanoma, 9 renal cell carcinoma and 9 head and neck cancer. In the dose-escalation cohort, 70% to 85% of patients were male, and the mean age was 60 years with a range of about 23 to 79. Patients were allowed to have had prior anti-PD-1, anti-PD-L1 or anti-CTLA-4 therapy, and less than 45% of the dose-escalation patients had previously received checkpoint inhibitors. Three dose-escalation patients achieved partial responses, one with hepatocellular carcinoma and two with cutaneous melanoma. Peripheral TCRbeta sequencing was intended to test whether TCR sequence diversity was altered and clonal T-cell expansion was caused by ivuxolimab. The paper reports the monotherapy dose-escalation portion (N of about 56 patients) of the phase I ivuxolimab trial. The study at large found these results: In the 0.1-3.0 mg/kg groups, partial responders had among the lowest normalized peripheral clonal expansion, particularly in CD8+ T cells. After ivuxolimab, expanded clones were on average more numerous among CD8+ T cells than among CD4+ T cells. Low levels of normalized T-cell clonal expansion were also shown by some nonresponding patients. Clonal expansion of both CD4+ and CD8+ blood T cells was observed from baseline to week 6 at doses 0.1 to 3.0 mg/kg. Antigen specificity was not determined for the clonally expanded peripheral T cells.

For sequencing of the TCRbeta CDR3 region, genomic DNA was extracted from the sorted cells. TCRbeta CDR3 regions were sequenced using the immunoSEQ Assay. TCRdb took this table from immuneACCESS and kept in-frame rearrangements with V and J called. Such tables lack part of the clones; where checked against another copy, unresolved V genes explain under half of the gap, and the rest is unexplained. The sample table shows 99,000 or so clones, and about four fifths are seen once. The top ten hold less than 6% of the sample. Patients with a history of autoimmune disease or receiving systemic immunosuppression were excluded from the trial. In every dose cohort, peripheral blood was drawn for TCR sequencing at baseline, cycle 4 day 1, and cycle 7 day 1. Samples came from an open-label, multicenter, first-in-human phase I dose-escalation trial of ivuxolimab. Adults with locally advanced or metastatic melanoma, renal cell, hepatocellular, or head and neck squamous cell carcinoma were enrolled in the trial. CD4+ and CD8+ T cells were sorted separately from peripheral blood before TCR sequencing.

Notes on this clone: It has no known antigen specificity. Per-base quality was not reported, and no clone a single base away is much larger than it.

V loses 8 bases of germline sequence and J loses 3 bases, and the interval between the two ends is 12 bases. From the cysteine up to the phenylalanine, the CDR3 has a length of 13 residues. CDR3 DNA only is kept here, 39 bases in frame from base 1. The germline V gene supplies CDR1 MNHNS and CDR2 SASEGT. The sequencing used CD4+ or CD8+ T cells sorted from blood, collected in a trial of the OX40 agonist ivuxolimab. The TCR sequence derives from an adult with an advanced solid tumor such as melanoma, head and neck, liver or kidney cancer. The rearrangement combines TRBV6-1 with TRBJ2-3; tentative D gene TRBD2, with 6 bases matching. In nucleotides, the sequence is TGTGCCAGCGGAGGGGTGATAACAGATACGCAGTATTTT. The translation is CASGGVITDTQYF.